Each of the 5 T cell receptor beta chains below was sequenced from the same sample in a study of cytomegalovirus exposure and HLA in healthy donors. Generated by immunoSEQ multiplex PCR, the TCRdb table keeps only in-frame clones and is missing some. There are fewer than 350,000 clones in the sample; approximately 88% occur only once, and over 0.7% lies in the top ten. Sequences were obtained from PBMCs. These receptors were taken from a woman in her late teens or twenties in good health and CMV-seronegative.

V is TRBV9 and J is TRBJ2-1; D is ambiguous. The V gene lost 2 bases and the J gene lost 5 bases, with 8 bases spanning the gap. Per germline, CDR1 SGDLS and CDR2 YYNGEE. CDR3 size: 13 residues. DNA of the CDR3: TGTGCCAGCAGCGTTAGTTCCCACAATGAGCAGTTCTTC. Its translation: CASSVSSHNEQFF.

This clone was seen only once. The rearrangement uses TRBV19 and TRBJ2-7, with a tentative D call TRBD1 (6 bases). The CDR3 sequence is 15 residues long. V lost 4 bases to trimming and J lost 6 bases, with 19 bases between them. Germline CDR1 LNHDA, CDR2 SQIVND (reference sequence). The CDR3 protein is CASSTKQGYPFEQYF. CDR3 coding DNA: TGTGCCAGTAGTACAAAACAGGGTTATCCCTTCGAGCAGTACTTC. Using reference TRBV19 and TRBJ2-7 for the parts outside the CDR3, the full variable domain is DGGITQSPKYLFRKEGQNVTLSCEQNLNHDAMYWYRQDPGQGLRLIYYSQIVNDFQKGDIAEGYSVSREKKESFPLTVTSAQKNPTAFYLCASSTKQGYPFEQYFGPGTRLTVT.

CDR3 sequence (DNA): TGTGCCAGCAGTTTAACCGCAGGGTTCAATGAGCAGTTCTTC. It translates to CASSLTAGFNEQFF. V gene TRBV28 combines with J gene TRBJ2-1, with a tentative D call TRBD1 (5 bases). V was cut by 2 bases and J by 6 bases, with 11 bases left in between. This CDR3 is 14 amino acids long. Germline lookup yields CDR1 MDHEN and CDR2 SYDVKM.

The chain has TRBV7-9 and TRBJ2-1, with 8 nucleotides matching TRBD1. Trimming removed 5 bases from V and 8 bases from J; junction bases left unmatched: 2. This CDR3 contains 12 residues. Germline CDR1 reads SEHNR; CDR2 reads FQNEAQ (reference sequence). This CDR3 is CASSLTGDEQFF. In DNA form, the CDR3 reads TGTGCCAGCAGCCTGACAGGGGATGAGCAGTTCTTC.

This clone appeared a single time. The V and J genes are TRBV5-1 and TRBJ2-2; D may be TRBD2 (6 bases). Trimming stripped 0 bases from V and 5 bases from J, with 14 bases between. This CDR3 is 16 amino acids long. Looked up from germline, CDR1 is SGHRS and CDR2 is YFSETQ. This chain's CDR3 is CASSLEGPGGTGELFF. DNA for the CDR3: TGCGCCAGCAGCTTGGAAGGGCCCGGGGGAACCGGGGAGCTGTTTTTT.